This entry lists 10 T cell receptor beta chains sequenced from one sample in a study of T cell responses to AZD1222 COVID-19 vaccine. The table came from immunoSEQ multiplex PCR; TCRdb's copy has only in-frame clones and leaves some out. The table lists 90,000 to 140,000 clones, 85% to 90% of them singletons. The sample was peripheral blood, taken on day 0 of AZD1222 vaccination. Source of these receptors: an adult in good health.

The rearrangement uses TRBV7-2 and TRBJ2-5; no clear D. The V gene lost 0 bases and the J gene lost 5 bases, with 13 bases spanning the gap. Germline V gene sequence: CDR1 SGHTA, CDR2 FQGNSA. CDR3 length: 15 residues. DNA for the CDR3: TGTGCCAGCAGCTTAGCTCTAGTTCGTTCGGAGACCCAGTACTTC. Its translation: CASSLALVRSETQYF.

The genes are TRBV12-3 or TRBV12-4 and TRBJ1-1, with 7 positions matching TRBD1. V was clipped by 2 bases and J by 4 bases; unmatched bases: 1. The CDR3 sequence is 13 residues long. CDR3 loop: CASSLRGPTEAFF. Written as DNA, the CDR3 is TGTGCCAGCAGTTTAAGGGGGCCCACTGAAGCTTTCTTT.

In nucleotides, the CDR3 is TGTGCCAGCGGCCGGGAGGGGATGAACACTGAAGCTTTCTTT. Residues: CASGREGMNTEAFF. The chain is built from TRBV11-3 and TRBJ1-1; D might be TRBD1 (5 bases). The V end lost 8 bases, the J end lost 0 bases, and 13 bases lay between the germline ends. The germline V gene has CDR1 SGHNT and CDR2 YENEEA. CDR3 size: 14 residues.

The chain uses TRBV19 and TRBJ2-1; D is unclear. Trimming pared 10 bases from V and 0 bases from J, leaving 16 bases between. The CDR3 covers 15 residues. CDR1 is LNHDA, CDR2 SQIVND, per germline (reference sequence). The CDR3 loop reads CATSVVPSSYNEQFF. CDR3 coding DNA: TGTGCCACCTCTGTCGTCCCGAGCTCCTACAATGAGCAGTTCTTC.

Note on this clone: This specimen includes other DNA sequences encoding the same CDR3. CDR3 sequence reads: CASSLEGQGGYTF. CDR3 bases: TGTGCCAGCAGCTTAGAGGGGCAGGGAGGCTACACCTTC. The chain carries TRBV7-9 and TRBJ1-2, with D possibly matching TRBD1 (5 bases). The germline V gene encodes CDR1 SEHNR and CDR2 FQNEAQ (reference sequence). The CDR3 covers 13 residues. The V gene lost 1 base and the J gene lost 8 bases, with 11 bases spanning the gap.

The sample holds one count of this clone. The chain combines TRBV5-6 with TRBJ2-5; the D gene is possibly TRBD2 (6 bases). V was cut by 6 bases and J by 4 bases, with 19 bases left in between. The CDR3 sequence is 15 residues long. Germline-derived CDR1 and CDR2 are SGHDT and YYEEEE. The CDR3 sequence is CASTLRSGGGETQYF. The CDR3 bases are TGTGCCAGCACCCTGAGGTCCGGGGGTGGAGAGACCCAGTACTTC.

This sequence joins TRBV12-3 or TRBV12-4 and TRBJ2-1; D call uncertain. V gave up 7 bases and J gave up 7 bases, with 11 bases separating them. This CDR3 region has 12 residues. The CDR3 spells CASTLGVNEQFF. As DNA, the CDR3 is TGTGCCAGCACGTTAGGCGTAAATGAGCAGTTCTTC.

The chain is built from TRBV10-2 and TRBJ1-1, with D uncertain. Trimming pared 3 bases from V and 10 bases from J, leaving 18 bases between. Germline V gene lookup returns CDR1 WSHSY and CDR2 SAAADI. This CDR3 is built from 14 residues. CDR3 amino acids: CASSDTLSPPRAFF. CDR3 DNA: TGCGCCAGCAGTGATACTCTCAGCCCCCCTAGAGCTTTCTTT.

The V gene is TRBV7-8, the J gene TRBJ2-3; TRBD2 aligns across 13 bases. The CDR3 is made up of 18 amino acids. Germline CDR1 is SGHVS and CDR2 is FQNEAQ. V trimming: 2 bases; J trimming: 4 bases; junction bases outside the gene matches: 9. In nucleotides, the CDR3 is TGTGCCAGCAGCTTATTACTAGCGGGGGGGATTGGTGCAGATACGCAGTATTTT. Translated, it gives CASSLLLAGGIGADTQYF.

The chain links TRBV18 to TRBJ1-5; no reliable D call. Germline CDR1 and CDR2: KGHSH and LQKENI. The CDR3 has 16 residues. V was pared by 4 bases and J by 0 bases, with 13 bases between. The CDR3 nucleotides read TGTGCCAGCTCACGGGCCTGGGCGACTAGCAATCAGCCCCAGCATTTT. The encoded protein is CASSRAWATSNQPQHF.